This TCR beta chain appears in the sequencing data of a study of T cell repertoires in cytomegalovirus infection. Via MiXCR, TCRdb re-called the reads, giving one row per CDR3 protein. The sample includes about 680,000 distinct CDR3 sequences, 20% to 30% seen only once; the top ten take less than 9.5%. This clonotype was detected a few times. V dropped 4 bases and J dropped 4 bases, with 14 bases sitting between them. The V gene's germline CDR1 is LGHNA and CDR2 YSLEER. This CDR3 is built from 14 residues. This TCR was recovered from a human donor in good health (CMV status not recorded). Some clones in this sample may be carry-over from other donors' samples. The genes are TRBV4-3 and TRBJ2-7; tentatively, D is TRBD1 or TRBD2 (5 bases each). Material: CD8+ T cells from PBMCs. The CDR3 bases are TGCGCCAGCAGCCCCCGGGACGGACTTTACGAGCAGTACGTC. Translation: CASSPRDGLYEQYV.